These T cell receptor beta chains were read from a single sample in a study of blood T cells in healthy people across ages. MiXCR, applied by TCRdb to the 5' RACE reads, yields one record per CDR3 protein. The table lists approximately 690,000 distinct CDR3 sequences, over 40% of them singletons, with around 30% in the top ten. Sequencing was carried out using blood. The source of these receptors is a man older than 75 in good health. CDR3s include the opening cysteine and the closing phenylalanine or tryptophan. The D gene is left open where the match is weak. Not every row has a clone size; where given, it reads once, few, many or a size class.

v_gene	d_gene	abundance	j_gene	CDR3nt	CDR3aa
TRBV12-3/TRBV12-4	TRBD2	once	TRBJ2-7	TGTGCCAGCAGTTATCAACTAGCGCCCAGCTCCTACGAGCAGTACTTC	CASSYQLAPSSYEQYF
TRBV9	TRBD2	NA	TRBJ2-1	TGTGCCAGCAGCGTAGCTTCTCGCCCTATAGCGGGAGGCTCCAATGAGCAGTTCTTC	CASSVASRPIAGGSNEQFF
TRBV3-1	NA	NA	TRBJ2-1	TGTGCCAGCAGCCACGGGGTTGGAGAGACCCAGTTCTTC	CASSHGVGETQFF
TRBV7-6	NA	NA	TRBJ2-2	TGTGCCAGCAGCTTAGCGCTGGGCACCGGGGAGCTGTTTTTT	CASSLALGTGELFF
TRBV15	NA	NA	TRBJ2-1	TGTGCCACCAGCAGAGAGGGGAGGTTCAATGAGCAGTTCTTC	CATSREGRFNEQFF
TRBV25-1	TRBD1	few	TRBJ1-2	TGTGCCAGCAGTGAATTAACCGCGACAGGGGATATCTATGGCTACACCTTC	CASSELTATGDIYGYTF
TRBV9	TRBD1	once	TRBJ2-3	TGTGCCAGCAGCGCTTCCGGGACAGGGGGCCGGGCAGATACGCAGTATTTT	CASSASGTGGRADTQYF
TRBV6-5	NA	NA	TRBJ2-1	TGTGCCAGCAGTTACTCCGCGGACAGAGACAATGAGCAGTTCTTC	CASSYSADRDNEQFF
TRBV20-1	NA	NA	TRBJ2-7	TGCAGTGCTACAACAGGGAGCTCCTACGAGCAGTACTTC	CSATTGSSYEQYF
TRBV20-1	NA	NA	TRBJ2-3	TGCAGTGCCTTACGGAGGGGGGAATCGACAGATACGCAGTATTTT	CSALRRGESTDTQYF
TRBV7-6	NA	few	TRBJ2-1	TGTGCCAGCAGCTTAGTGGTTGCGGATGAGCAGTTCTTC	CASSLVVADEQFF
TRBV10-3	TRBD1	NA	TRBJ2-5	TGTGCCATCAGTGGGACAGGGCGCAATGAGCAGTACTTC	CAISGTGRNEQYF
TRBV3-1	NA	NA	TRBJ2-7	TGTGCCAGCAGCCAGGAAATCGAGGCCAGCCCCTACGAGCAGTACTTC	CASSQEIEASPYEQYF
TRBV7-8	NA	many	TRBJ2-7	TGTGCCAGCAGCCTCAGGGCCCGGGGATTGAGTGGGAACGAGCAGTACTTC	CASSLRARGLSGNEQYF
TRBV6-5	TRBD1	NA	TRBJ1-6	TGTGCCAGCAGTTACCGGCGACAGGGGGTCGGGAATTCACCCCTCCACTTT	CASSYRRQGVGNSPLHF
TRBV11-2	NA	NA	TRBJ2-7	TGTGCCAGCAGCTTAGGCCGGGGGCAGGTCTCCTACGAGCAGTACTTC	CASSLGRGQVSYEQYF
TRBV7-6	NA	many	TRBJ2-1	TGTGCCAGCAGCTCCCGGGTGGGCGGGGGCGTCTCTTACAATGAGCAGTTCTTC	CASSSRVGGGVSYNEQFF
TRBV6-2/TRBV6-3	TRBD1	NA	TRBJ1-1	TGTGCCAGCAGTTACTCAGACAGGGAGAACACTGAAGCTTTCTTT	CASSYSDRENTEAFF
TRBV5-4	TRBD2	NA	TRBJ2-3	TGTGCCAGCAGCTCCTTAGCGGGAGGTACCACCACAGATACGCAGTATTTT	CASSSLAGGTTTDTQYF
TRBV28	TRBD1	NA	TRBJ2-7	TGTGCCAGCAGTCAGTATGGACAGGTCTACAATGAGCAGTACTTC	CASSQYGQVYNEQYF
TRBV11-2	TRBD2	few	TRBJ2-3	TGTGCCAGCAGCTTAAGCCTAGCGGGAGGCGTTGTTAAATCAGATACGCAGTATTTT	CASSLSLAGGVVKSDTQYF
TRBV24-1	NA	many	TRBJ2-1	TGTGCCACCAGTGATTTAGGGGGGTCCAATGAGCAGTTCTTC	CATSDLGGSNEQFF
TRBV15	NA	NA	TRBJ2-1	TGTGCCACCAGCTTTGGAGGGCAAGTCTCCTACAATGAGCAGTTCTTC	CATSFGGQVSYNEQFF
TRBV28	TRBD2	NA	TRBJ2-1	TGTGCCAGCAGTGTGCCGGGAGGGTACAATGAGCAGTTCTTC	CASSVPGGYNEQFF
TRBV20-1	NA	NA	TRBJ2-1	TGCAGTGCTAGGAATTTTCGGAGAGGGAACAATGAGCAGTTCTTC	CSARNFRRGNNEQFF
TRBV6-1	TRBD2	NA	TRBJ2-2	TGTGCCACATTCCTAGCGGAACTGGGAGGCGGGGAGCTGTTTTTT	CATFLAELGGGELFF
TRBV28	TRBD1	NA	TRBJ2-7	TGTGCCAGCAGATTTCCGACAGGGACCTACTACGAGCAGTACTTC	CASRFPTGTYYEQYF
TRBV20-1	NA	few	TRBJ2-1	TGCAGTGCTCCGTCGGGGCAGCAGTTCTTC	CSAPSGQQFF
TRBV12-3/TRBV12-4	TRBD1	NA	TRBJ2-1	TGTGCCAGCAGTTTAAGGGAGGTCAGGACCAGGGGGCGCGGGCAGTTCTTC	CASSLREVRTRGRGQFF
TRBV14	NA	NA	TRBJ1-1	TGTGCCAGCAGCCTTAATACAGGGATCGGAACTGAAGCTTTCTTT	CASSLNTGIGTEAFF
TRBV12-3/TRBV12-4	TRBD2	NA	TRBJ2-7	TGTGCCAGCAAAGGACTAGCGGGAGGGCCGAGCTACGAGCAGTACTTC	CASKGLAGGPSYEQYF
TRBV24-1	TRBD2	few	TRBJ2-3	TGTGCCACCAGTGACAGGGGCGGGGGGGCCACAGATACGCAGTATTTT	CATSDRGGGATDTQYF
TRBV20-1	TRBD2	many	TRBJ2-1	TGCAGTGCTAGTGGGACAGGGCTGGGAATAAACCTAGCGGGAGGGCCAGATGAGCAGTTCTTC	CSASGTGLGINLAGGPDEQFF
TRBV3-1	TRBD2	few	TRBJ2-7	TGTGCCAGCAGCCAAGTTAGCGGGGGGGCTTACGAGCAGTACTTC	CASSQVSGGAYEQYF
TRBV18	TRBD1	NA	TRBJ2-3	TGTGCCAGCTCCAAGGGACAGAACGGAGCAGATACGCAGTATTTT	CASSKGQNGADTQYF
TRBV4-1	NA	NA	TRBJ1-1	TGCGCCAGCAGCCGCAGCAGGGGCGCGGGGAACACTGAAGCTTTCTTT	CASSRSRGAGNTEAFF
TRBV6-2/TRBV6-3	NA	few	TRBJ2-1	TGTGCCAGCAGTTACTCCGACCGCTACAATGAGCAGTTCTTC	CASSYSDRYNEQFF
TRBV7-2	NA	few	TRBJ2-4	TGTGCCAGCAGCGTACCTAGCAGGTACATTCAGTACTTC	CASSVPSRYIQYF
TRBV24-1	NA	few	TRBJ2-5	TGTGCCACCCTTGGACACGGCCTAAAGGAGACCCAGTACTTC	CATLGHGLKETQYF
TRBV4-3	NA	NA	TRBJ2-3	TGCGCCAGCAGCCAAGAAGGGGGGGGAGTCACAGATACGCAGTATTTT	CASSQEGGGVTDTQYF
TRBV9	NA	NA	TRBJ2-5	TGTGCCAGCAGCGTAGGTGTAGCTCTAACCCAAGAGACCCAGTACTTC	CASSVGVALTQETQYF
TRBV30	NA	NA	TRBJ1-2	TGTGCCTGGAGTGCGACGCGGGCGCAGGGTGGCTACACCTTC	CAWSATRAQGGYTF
TRBV20-1	NA	NA	TRBJ1-1	TGCAGTGCTAGACGGGTCAGGGACACTGAAGCTTTCTTT	CSARRVRDTEAFF